This TCR beta chain comes out of a study of human T cells and chemical hapten exposure. This clonotype was recorded a few times. The time point: pre-sensitization, week 0. Noted treatment: therapeutic diphenylcyclopropenone sensitization with weekly scalp DPC. Each CDR3 protein is one row after TCRdb ran MiXCR on the RACE reads. The data show 80,000 to 100,000 distinct CDR3 sequences, roughly 10% seen once. Germline CDR1 reads MNHNY; CDR2 reads SVGAGI (reference sequence). The CDR3 totals 15 residues. V was pared by 5 bases and J by 4 bases, with 12 bases between. The sample here was whole blood, taken in connection with sensitization to the hapten diphenylcyclopropenone (DPC). The chain employs TRBV6-6 and TRBJ1-6; TRBD1 might be the D (5 bases). This clonotype was sampled from a woman aged 55-69 years with alopecia areata. Some clones in this sample may be carry-over from other donors' samples. Here the CDR3 DNA reads TGTGCCAGCAGTGATCCGGGACGGTATAATTCACCCCTCCACTTT. This encodes CASSDPGRYNSPLHF.